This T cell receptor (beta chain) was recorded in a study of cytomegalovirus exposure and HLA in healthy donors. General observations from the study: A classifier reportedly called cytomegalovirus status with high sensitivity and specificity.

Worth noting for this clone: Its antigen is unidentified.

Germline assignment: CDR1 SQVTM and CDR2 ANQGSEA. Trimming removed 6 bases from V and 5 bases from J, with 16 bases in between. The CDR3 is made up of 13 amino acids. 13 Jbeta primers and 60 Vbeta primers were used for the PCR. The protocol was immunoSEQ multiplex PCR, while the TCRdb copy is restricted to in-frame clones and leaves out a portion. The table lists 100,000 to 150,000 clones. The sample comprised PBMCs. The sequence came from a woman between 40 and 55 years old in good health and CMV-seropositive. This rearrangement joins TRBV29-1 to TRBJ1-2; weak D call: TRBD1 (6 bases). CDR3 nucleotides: TGCAGCGTAGGACAGATGGGCTTATATGGCTACACCTTC. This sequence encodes CSVGQMGLYGYTF.